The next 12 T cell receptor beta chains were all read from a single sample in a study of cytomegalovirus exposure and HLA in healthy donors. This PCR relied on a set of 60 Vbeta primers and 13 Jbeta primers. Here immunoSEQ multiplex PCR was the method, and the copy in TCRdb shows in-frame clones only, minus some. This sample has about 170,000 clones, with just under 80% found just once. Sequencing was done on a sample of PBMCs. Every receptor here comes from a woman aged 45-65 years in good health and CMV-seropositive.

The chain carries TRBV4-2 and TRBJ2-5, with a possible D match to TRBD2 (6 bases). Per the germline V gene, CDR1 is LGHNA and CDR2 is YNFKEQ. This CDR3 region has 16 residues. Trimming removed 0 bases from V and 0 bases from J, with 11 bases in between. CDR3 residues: CASSQDGGNNQETQYF. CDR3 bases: TGTGCCAGCAGCCAAGATGGAGGGAACAACCAAGAGACCCAGTACTTC.

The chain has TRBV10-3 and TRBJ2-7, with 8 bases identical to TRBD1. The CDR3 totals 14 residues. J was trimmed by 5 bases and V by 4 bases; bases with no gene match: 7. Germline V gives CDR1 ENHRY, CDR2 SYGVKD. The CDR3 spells CAISGQGARDEQYF. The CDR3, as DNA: TGTGCCATCAGTGGCCAGGGGGCTAGGGACGAGCAGTACTTC.

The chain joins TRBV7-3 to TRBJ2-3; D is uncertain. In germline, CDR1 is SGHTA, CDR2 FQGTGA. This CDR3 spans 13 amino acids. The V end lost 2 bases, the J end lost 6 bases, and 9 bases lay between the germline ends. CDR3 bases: TGTGCCAGCAGCTTAGCGGTTGGGGATACGCAGTATTTT. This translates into CASSLAVGDTQYF.

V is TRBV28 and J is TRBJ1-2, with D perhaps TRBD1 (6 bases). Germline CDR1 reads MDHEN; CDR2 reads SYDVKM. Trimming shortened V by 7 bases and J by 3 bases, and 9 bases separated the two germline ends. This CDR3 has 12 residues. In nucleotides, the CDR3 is TGTGCCAGCACCCAGGGGCACTATGGCTACACCTTC. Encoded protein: CASTQGHYGYTF.

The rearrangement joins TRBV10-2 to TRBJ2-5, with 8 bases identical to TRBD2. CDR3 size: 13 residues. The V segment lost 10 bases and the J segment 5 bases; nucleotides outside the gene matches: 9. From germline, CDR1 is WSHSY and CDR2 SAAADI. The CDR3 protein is CAIRGGLGETQYF. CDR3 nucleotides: TGCGCCATCCGGGGGGGGCTCGGGGAGACCCAGTACTTC.

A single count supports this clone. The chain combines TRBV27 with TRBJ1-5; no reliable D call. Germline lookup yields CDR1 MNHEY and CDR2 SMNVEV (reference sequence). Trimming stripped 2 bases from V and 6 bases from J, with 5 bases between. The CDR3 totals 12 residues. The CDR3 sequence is CASSLRGQPQHF. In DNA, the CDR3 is TGTGCCAGCAGTTTACGGGGTCAGCCCCAGCATTTT.

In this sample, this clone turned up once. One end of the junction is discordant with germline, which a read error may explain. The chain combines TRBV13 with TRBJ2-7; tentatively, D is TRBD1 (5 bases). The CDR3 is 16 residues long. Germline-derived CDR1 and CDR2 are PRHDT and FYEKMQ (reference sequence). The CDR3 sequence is CASSLGLGYQRGEQYF. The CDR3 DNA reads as TGTGCCAGCAGCCTAGGGCTTGGGTATCAAAGGGGCGAGCAGTACTTC.

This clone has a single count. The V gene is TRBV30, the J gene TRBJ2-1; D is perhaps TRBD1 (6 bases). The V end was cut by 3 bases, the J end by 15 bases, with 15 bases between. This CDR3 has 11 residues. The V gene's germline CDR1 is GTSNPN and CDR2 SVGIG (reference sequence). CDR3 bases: TGTGCCTGGAGCTCCCAGGACAGTAGGTTCTTC. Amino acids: CAWSSQDSRFF.

CDR3 in amino acids: CASSLAETGMNTEAFF. DNA for the CDR3: TGTGCCAGCAGCTTGGCCGAGACAGGGATGAACACTGAAGCTTTCTTT. The J gene is TRBJ1-1, the V gene TRBV5-4, with TRBD1 matching 7 bases. With 0 bases clipped from V and 0 bases from J, the junction kept 5 bases outside the gene matches. This CDR3 contains 16 residues. Germline V CDR1 and CDR2: SGHNT, YYREEE (reference sequence).

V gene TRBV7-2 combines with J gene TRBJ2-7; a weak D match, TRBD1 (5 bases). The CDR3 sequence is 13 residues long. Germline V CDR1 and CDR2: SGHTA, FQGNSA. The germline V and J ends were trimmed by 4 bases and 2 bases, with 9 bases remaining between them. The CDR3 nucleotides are TGTGCCAGCAGCTCCCAGACAGCCTACGAGCAGTACTTC. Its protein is CASSSQTAYEQYF.

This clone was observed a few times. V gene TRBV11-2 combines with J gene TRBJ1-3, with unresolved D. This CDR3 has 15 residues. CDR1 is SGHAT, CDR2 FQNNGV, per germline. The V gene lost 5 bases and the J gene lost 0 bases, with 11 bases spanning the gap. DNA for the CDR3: TGTGCCAGCAGCCATGACTCAAGCTCTGGAAACACCATATATTTT. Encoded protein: CASSHDSSSGNTIYF.

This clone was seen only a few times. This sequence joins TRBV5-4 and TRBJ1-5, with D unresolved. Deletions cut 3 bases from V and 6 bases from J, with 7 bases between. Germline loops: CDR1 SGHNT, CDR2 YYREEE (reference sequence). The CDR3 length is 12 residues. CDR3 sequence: CASSSRFQPQHF. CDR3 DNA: TGTGCCAGCAGCTCTAGGTTTCAGCCCCAGCATTTT.